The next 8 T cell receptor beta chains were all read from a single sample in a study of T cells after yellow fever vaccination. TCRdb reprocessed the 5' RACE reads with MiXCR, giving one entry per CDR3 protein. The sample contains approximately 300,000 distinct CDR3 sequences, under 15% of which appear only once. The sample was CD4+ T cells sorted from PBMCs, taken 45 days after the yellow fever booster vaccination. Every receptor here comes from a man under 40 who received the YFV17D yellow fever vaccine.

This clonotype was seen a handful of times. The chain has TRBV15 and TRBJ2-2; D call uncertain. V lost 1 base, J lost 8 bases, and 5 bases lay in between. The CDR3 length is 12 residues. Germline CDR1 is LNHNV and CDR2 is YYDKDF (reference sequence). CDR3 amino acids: CATSRVSGELFF. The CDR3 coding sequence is TGTGCCACCAGCAGAGTATCGGGGGAGCTGTTTTTT. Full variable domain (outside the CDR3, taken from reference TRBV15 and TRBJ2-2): DAMVIQNPRYQVTQFGKPVTLSCSQTLNHNVMYWYQQKSSQAPKLLFHYYDKDFNNEADTPDNFQSRRPNTSFCFLDIRSPGLGDTAMYLCATSRVSGELFFGEGSRLTVL.

The CDR3 nucleotides read TGCGCCAGCAGCTCGAAGGGGGAGACCCAGTACTTC. Residues: CASSSKGETQYF. The J gene is TRBJ2-5, the V gene TRBV5-1; the D gene is possibly TRBD1 (5 bases). V was shortened by 3 bases and J by 5 bases, with 8 bases between the two germline ends. Per germline, CDR1 SGHRS and CDR2 YFSETQ. This CDR3 spans 12 amino acids.

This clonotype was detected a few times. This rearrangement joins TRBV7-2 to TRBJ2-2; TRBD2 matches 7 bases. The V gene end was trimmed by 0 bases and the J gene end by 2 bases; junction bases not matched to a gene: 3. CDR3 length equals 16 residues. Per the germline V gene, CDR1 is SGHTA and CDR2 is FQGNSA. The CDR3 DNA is TGTGCCAGCAGCTTAGCAGCGGGGCCCAACACCGGGGAGCTGTTTTTT. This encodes CASSLAAGPNTGELFF.

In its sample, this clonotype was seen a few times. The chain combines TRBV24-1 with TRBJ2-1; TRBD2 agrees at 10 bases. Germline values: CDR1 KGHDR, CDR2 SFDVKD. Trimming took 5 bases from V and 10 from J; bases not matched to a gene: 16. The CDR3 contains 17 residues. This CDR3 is CATSVGNLAGAAGEQFF. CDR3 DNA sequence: TGTGCCACCAGTGTCGGGAATCTAGCGGGAGCCGCGGGGGAGCAGTTCTTC.

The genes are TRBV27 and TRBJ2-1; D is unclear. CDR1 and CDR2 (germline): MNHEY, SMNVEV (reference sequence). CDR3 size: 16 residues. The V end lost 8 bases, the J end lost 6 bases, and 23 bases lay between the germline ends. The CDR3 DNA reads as TGTGCCAGCGGATCGGCTCGTGCTCAGATTGCCAATGAGCAGTTCTTC. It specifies CASGSARAQIANEQFF.

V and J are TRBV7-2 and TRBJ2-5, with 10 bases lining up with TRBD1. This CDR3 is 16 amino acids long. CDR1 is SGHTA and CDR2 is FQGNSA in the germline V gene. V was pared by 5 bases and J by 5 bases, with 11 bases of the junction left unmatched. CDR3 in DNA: TGTGCCAGCAGCCAGGGACAGGGGAGGTCAACGGAGACCCAGTACTTC. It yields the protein CASSQGQGRSTETQYF.

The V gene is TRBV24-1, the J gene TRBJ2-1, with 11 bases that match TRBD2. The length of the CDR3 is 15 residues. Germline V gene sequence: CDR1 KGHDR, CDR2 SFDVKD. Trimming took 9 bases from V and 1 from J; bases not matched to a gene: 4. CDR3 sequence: CATGPSGRSYNEQFF. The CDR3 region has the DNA TGTGCCACCGGTCCTAGCGGGAGGTCCTACAATGAGCAGTTCTTC.

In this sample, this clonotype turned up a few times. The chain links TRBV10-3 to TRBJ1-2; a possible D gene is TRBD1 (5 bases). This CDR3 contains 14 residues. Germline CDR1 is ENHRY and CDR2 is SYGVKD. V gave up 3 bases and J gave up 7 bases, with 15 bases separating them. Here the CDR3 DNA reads TGTGCCATCAGTGAAACGGGGCAGGAGAGTGGCTACACCTTC. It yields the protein CAISETGQESGYTF.